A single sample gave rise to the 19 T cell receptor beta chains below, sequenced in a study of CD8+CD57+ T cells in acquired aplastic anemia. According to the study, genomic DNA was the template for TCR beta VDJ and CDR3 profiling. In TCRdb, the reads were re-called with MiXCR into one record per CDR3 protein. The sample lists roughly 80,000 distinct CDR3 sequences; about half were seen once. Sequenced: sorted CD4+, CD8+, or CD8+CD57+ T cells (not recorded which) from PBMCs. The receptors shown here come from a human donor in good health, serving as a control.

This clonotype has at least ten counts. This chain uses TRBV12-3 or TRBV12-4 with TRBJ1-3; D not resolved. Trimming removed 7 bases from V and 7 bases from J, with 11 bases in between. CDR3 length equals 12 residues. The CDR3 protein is CASTESPNTIYF. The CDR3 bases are TGTGCCAGCACTGAGAGCCCGAACACCATATATTTT.

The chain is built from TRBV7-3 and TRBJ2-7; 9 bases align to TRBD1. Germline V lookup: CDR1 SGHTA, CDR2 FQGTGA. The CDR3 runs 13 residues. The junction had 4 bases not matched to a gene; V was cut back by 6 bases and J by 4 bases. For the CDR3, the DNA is TGTGCCAGCAGGGAGACAGGGGGATACGAGCAGTACTTC. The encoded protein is CASRETGGYEQYF. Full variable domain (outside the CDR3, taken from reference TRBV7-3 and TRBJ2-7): GAGVSQTPSNKVTEKGKYVELRCDPISGHTALYWYRQSLGQGPEFLIYFQGTGAADDSGLPNDRFFAVRPEGSVSTLKIQRTERGDSAVYLCASRETGGYEQYFGPGTRLTVT.

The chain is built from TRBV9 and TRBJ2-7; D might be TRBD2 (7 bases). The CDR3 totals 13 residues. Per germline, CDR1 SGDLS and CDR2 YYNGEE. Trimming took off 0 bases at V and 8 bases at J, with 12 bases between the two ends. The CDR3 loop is CASSVARGGKQYF. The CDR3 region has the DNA TGTGCCAGCAGCGTAGCCAGGGGAGGGAAGCAGTACTTC.

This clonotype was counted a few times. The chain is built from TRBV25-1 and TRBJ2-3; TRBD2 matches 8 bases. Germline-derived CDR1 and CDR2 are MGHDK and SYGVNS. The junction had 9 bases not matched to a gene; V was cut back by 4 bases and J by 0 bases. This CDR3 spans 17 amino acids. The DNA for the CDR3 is TGTGCCAGCAGTGCGAGACCACCTAGCGGGAGCACAGATACGCAGTATTTT. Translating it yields CASSARPPSGSTDTQYF.

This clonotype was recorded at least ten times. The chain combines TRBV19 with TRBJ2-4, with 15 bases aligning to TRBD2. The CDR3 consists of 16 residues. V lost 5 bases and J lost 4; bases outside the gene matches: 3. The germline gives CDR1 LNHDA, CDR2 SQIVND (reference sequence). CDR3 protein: CASSSGLAGGKNIQYF. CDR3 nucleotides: TGTGCCAGTAGTTCGGGACTAGCGGGGGGTAAAAACATTCAGTACTTC. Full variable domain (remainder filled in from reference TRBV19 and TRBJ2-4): DGGITQSPKYLFRKEGQNVTLSCEQNLNHDAMYWYRQDPGQGLRLIYYSQIVNDFQKGDIAEGYSVSREKKESFPLTVTSAQKNPTAFYLCASSSGLAGGKNIQYFGAGTRLSVL.

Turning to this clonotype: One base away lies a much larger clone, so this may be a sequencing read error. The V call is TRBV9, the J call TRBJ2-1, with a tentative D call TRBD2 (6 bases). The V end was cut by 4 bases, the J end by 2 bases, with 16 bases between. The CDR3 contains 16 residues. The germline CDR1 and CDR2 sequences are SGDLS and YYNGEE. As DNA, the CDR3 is TGTGCCAGCAGCATAGTAGTGGGAGGCACCTACAATGAGCAGTTCTTC. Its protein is CASSIVVGGTYNEQFF.

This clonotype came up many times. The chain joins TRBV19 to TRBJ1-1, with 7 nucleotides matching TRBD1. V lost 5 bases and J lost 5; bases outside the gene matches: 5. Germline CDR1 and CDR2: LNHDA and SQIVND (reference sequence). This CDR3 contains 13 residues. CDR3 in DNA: TGTGCCAGTAGTCAACAGGGGCGGACTGAAGCTTTCTTT. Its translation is CASSQQGRTEAFF. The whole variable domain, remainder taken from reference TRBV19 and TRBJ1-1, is DGGITQSPKYLFRKEGQNVTLSCEQNLNHDAMYWYRQDPGQGLRLIYYSQIVNDFQKGDIAEGYSVSREKKESFPLTVTSAQKNPTAFYLCASSQQGRTEAFFGQGTRLTVV.

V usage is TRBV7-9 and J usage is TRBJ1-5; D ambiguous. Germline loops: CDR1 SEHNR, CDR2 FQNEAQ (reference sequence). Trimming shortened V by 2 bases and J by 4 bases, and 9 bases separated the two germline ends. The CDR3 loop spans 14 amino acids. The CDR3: CASSLKGPNQPQHF. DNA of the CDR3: TGTGCCAGCAGCTTAAAGGGTCCAAATCAGCCCCAGCATTTT.

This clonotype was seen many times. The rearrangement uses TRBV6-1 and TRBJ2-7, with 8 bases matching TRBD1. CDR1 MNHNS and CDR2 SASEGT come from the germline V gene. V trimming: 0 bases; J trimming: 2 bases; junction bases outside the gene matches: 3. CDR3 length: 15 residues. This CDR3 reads CASSEASGGTYEQYF. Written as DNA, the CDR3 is TGTGCCAGCAGTGAAGCGTCAGGGGGCACCTACGAGCAGTACTTC.

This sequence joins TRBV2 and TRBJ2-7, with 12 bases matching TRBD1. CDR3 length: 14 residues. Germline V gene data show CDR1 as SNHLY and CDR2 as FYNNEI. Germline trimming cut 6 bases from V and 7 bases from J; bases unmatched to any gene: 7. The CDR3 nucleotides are TGTGCCAGCAGCAGGGGACAGGGGGCGAGAGAGCAGTACTTC. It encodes CASSRGQGAREQYF.

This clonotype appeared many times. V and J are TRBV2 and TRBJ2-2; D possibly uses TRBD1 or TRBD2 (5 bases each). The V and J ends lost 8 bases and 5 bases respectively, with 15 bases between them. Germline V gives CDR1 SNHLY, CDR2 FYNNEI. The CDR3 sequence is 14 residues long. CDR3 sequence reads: CASLKWGSTGELFF. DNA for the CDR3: TGTGCCAGCCTCAAGTGGGGGTCAACCGGGGAGCTGTTTTTT. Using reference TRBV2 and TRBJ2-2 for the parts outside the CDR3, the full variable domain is EPEVTQTPSHQVTQMGQEVILRCVPISNHLYFYWYRQILGQKVEFLVSFYNNEISEKSEIFDDQFSVERPDGSNFTLKIRSTKLEDSAMYFCASLKWGSTGELFFGEGSRLTVL.

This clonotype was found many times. CDR3 in DNA: TGCAGTGGGACTAGCGGGACGGACAATGAGCAGTTCTTC. It yields the protein CSGTSGTDNEQFF. V is TRBV20-1 and J is TRBJ2-1, with TRBD2 matching 12 bases. The V gene end was trimmed by 7 bases and the J gene end by 5 bases; junction bases not matched to a gene: 3. The CDR3 has 13 amino acids. From germline, CDR1 is DFQATT and CDR2 SNEGSKA (reference sequence).

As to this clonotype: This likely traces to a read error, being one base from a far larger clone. CDR3 coding DNA: TGTGCCAGCAGCTTCACAGATACGCGGTATTTT. Translation gives CASSFTDTRYF. This chain uses TRBV25-1 with TRBJ2-3; no definite D call. CDR1 and CDR2 (germline): MGHDK, SYGVNS. This CDR3 region has 11 residues.

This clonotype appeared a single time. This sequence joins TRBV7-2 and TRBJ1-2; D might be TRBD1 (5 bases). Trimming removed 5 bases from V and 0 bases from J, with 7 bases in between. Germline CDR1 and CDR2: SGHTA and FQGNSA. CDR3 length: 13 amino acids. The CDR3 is CASSRGPNYGYTF. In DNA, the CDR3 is TGTGCCAGCAGCAGGGGTCCTAACTATGGCTACACCTTC. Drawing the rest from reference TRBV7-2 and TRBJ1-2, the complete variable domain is GAGVSQSPSNKVTEKGKDVELRCDPISGHTALYWYRQSLGQGLEFLIYFQGNSAPDKSGLPSDRFSAERTGGSVSTLTIQRTQQEDSAVYLCASSRGPNYGYTFGSGTRLTVV.

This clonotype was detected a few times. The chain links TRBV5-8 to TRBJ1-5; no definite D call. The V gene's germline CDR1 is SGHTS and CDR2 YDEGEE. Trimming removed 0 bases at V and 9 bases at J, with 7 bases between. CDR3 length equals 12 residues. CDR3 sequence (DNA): TGTGCCAGCAGCTTGGGGAGCGGGCCCCAGCATTTT. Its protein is CASSLGSGPQHF.

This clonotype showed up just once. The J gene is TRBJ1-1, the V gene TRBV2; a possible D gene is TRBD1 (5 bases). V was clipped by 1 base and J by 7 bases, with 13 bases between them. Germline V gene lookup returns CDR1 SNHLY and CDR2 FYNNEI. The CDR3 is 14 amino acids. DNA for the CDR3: TGTGCCAGCAGTGAAGTGGGGGTGGCTAATGAAGCTTTCTTT. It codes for CASSEVGVANEAFF.

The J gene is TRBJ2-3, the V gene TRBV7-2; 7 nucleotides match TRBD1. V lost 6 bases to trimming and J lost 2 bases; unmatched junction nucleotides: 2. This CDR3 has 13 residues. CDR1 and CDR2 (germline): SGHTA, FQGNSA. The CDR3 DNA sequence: TGTGCCAGCAGGGACAGGTCCACAGATACGCAGTATTTT. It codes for CASRDRSTDTQYF.

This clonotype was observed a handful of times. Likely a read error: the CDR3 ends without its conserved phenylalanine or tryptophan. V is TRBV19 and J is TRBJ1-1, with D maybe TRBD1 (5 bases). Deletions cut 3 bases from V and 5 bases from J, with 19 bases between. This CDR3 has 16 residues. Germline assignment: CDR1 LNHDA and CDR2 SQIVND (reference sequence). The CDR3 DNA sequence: TGTGCCAGTAGTATTGGTACGACCCAGGGTACTACTGAAGCTTTCCTT. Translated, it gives CASSIGTTQGTTEAFL.

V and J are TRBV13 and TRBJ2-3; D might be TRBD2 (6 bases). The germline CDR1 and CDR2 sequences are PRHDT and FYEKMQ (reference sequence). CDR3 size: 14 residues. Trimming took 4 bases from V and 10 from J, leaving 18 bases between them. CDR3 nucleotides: TGTGCCAGCAGCTCGGGACTTCAGAAGGCGGCGCAGTATTTT. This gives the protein CASSSGLQKAAQYF.